These 26 T cell receptor beta chains originate from one sample sequenced in a study of blood T cell repertoires in COVID-19. Clones were sequenced by immunoSEQ multiplex PCR, and TCRdb holds only the in-frame ones, with some missing. This sample has some 150,000 clones, with 84% found just once. Sequences were obtained from PBMCs or T cells enriched from blood (not recorded which). These receptors originate from a woman aged 50 to 60 who had been exposed to COVID-19.

The V and J genes are TRBV25-1 and TRBJ1-4; the D gene is possibly TRBD1 (5 bases). V shed 3 bases and J shed 5 bases, with 13 bases lying between them. Germline loops: CDR1 MGHDK, CDR2 SYGVNS. The CDR3 runs to 15 residues. CDR3 sequence reads: CASSDRRGLNEKLFF. The CDR3 nucleotides read TGTGCCAGCAGTGACCGAAGGGGCCTAAATGAAAAACTGTTTTTT.

This chain joins TRBV5-8 and TRBJ1-3; TRBD1 matches at 7 bases. The CDR3 runs 14 residues. J was trimmed by 2 bases and V by 3 bases; bases with no gene match: 2. Looked up from germline, CDR1 is SGHTS and CDR2 is YDEGEE. The CDR3 DNA sequence: TGTGCCAGCAGCTGGACAGGTCCTGGAAACACCATATATTTT. Encoded protein: CASSWTGPGNTIYF.

The rearrangement links TRBV14 to TRBJ2-7; possibly TRBD2 for D (6 bases). This CDR3 region has 12 residues. Germline lookup yields CDR1 SGHDN and CDR2 FVKESK. Trimming took off 2 bases at V and 13 bases at J, with 15 bases between the two ends. The CDR3 is CASSQRNGLTYF. DNA of the CDR3: TGTGCCAGCAGCCAACGTAATGGACTAACCTACTTC.

The chain links TRBV5-1 to TRBJ2-7; TRBD1 matches 9 bases. The CDR3 is 14 amino acids. J gave up 3 bases and V 4 bases, and 5 bases lay outside the gene matches. Per germline, CDR1 SGHRS and CDR2 YFSETQ. The CDR3 nucleotides are TGCGCCAGCAGCGAACAGGGGGCGCGCTACGAGCAGTACTTC. Translated: CASSEQGARYEQYF.

Here the CDR3 DNA reads TGTGCCACCAGCAGAGATTTGGCAGGGGCTGGGGCAGATACGCAGTATTTT. Translated, it gives CATSRDLAGAGADTQYF. V is TRBV15 and J is TRBJ2-3, with a tentative D call TRBD1 (6 bases). CDR3 length: 17 residues. The V and J ends lost 0 bases and 4 bases respectively, with 17 bases between them. Germline V gene lookup returns CDR1 LNHNV and CDR2 YYDKDF (reference sequence).

This clone was counted between two and nine times. This chain links TRBV5-1 with TRBJ1-1; a possible D gene is TRBD1 (6 bases). CDR1 SGHRS and CDR2 YFSETQ come from the germline V gene. This CDR3 region has 15 residues. The V end was cut by 4 bases, the J end by 2 bases, with 15 bases between. The CDR3 nucleotides are TGCGCCAGCAGCCCTACCCCAGGGGCAAACACTGAAGCTTTCTTT. Residues: CASSPTPGANTEAFF.

J is TRBJ2-3 and V is TRBV7-3; 12 positions match TRBD2. The germline V gene has CDR1 SGHTA and CDR2 FQGTGA. V lost 5 bases and J lost 5; bases outside the gene matches: 5. The CDR3 loop spans 15 amino acids. As DNA, the CDR3 is TGTGCCAGCAGCCACCTAGCGGGGGGGCTAGATACGCAGTATTTT. Translating it yields CASSHLAGGLDTQYF.

V and J are TRBV19 and TRBJ1-2, with TRBD1 identical over 7 bases. The CDR3 totals 16 residues. Germline CDR1 is LNHDA and CDR2 is SQIVND (reference sequence). After removal of 5 bases from V and 3 bases from J, the junction contained 12 bases not matched to a gene. The CDR3 DNA is TGTGCCAGTAGTTTTGGACAGGTTGTAGGAGACTATGGCTACACCTTC. It encodes CASSFGQVVGDYGYTF.

The chain recombines TRBV3-1 (or the pseudogene TRBV3-2) with TRBJ1-1; D is possibly TRBD1 (5 bases). The length of the CDR3 is 13 residues. V was trimmed by 4 bases and J by 11 bases, leaving 17 bases between them. CDR1 and CDR2 (germline): LGHDT, YNNKEL (reference sequence). The CDR3 coding sequence is TGTGCCAGCAGCCCGCACCGGGGGTCGACGGCTTTCTTT. Residues: CASSPHRGSTAFF.

The V gene is TRBV5-5, the J gene TRBJ2-3; 9 nucleotides align to TRBD2. Trimming removed 3 bases from V and 1 base from J; junction bases left unmatched: 6. The length of the CDR3 is 16 residues. Germline values: CDR1 SGHKS, CDR2 YYEKEE (reference sequence). The CDR3 coding sequence is TGTGCCAGCAGCTCCGGGACTAGCAGCCGCACAGATACGCAGTATTTT. Its translation: CASSSGTSSRTDTQYF.

V usage is TRBV6-2 or TRBV6-3 and J usage is TRBJ2-5; a possible D gene is TRBD2 (6 bases). The germline gives CDR1 MNHEY, CDR2 SVGEGT. This CDR3 comprises 13 residues. V was cut by 2 bases and J by 7 bases, with 11 bases left in between. CDR3 region: CASSYIGGGTQYF. The CDR3 DNA follows: TGTGCCAGCAGTTACATCGGGGGAGGGACCCAGTACTTC.

CDR3 nucleotide sequence: TGTGCCAGCAGCCTCGCCGGGACAGGCTCCTACGAGCAGTACTTC. Translating gives CASSLAGTGSYEQYF. V gene TRBV5-8 combines with J gene TRBJ2-7; 8 positions agree with TRBD1. The junction had 6 bases not matched to a gene; V was cut back by 4 bases and J by 0 bases. The CDR3 consists of 15 residues. The germline gives CDR1 SGHTS, CDR2 YDEGEE.

This chain links TRBV24-1 with TRBJ2-5; D might be TRBD1 (5 bases). In germline, CDR1 is KGHDR, CDR2 SFDVKD. Trimming stripped 7 bases from V and 4 bases from J, with 12 bases between. The CDR3 length is 13 residues. The CDR3 bases are TGTGCCACCAGGGGGCGTCATGGAGAGACCCAGTACTTC. Its protein product is CATRGRHGETQYF.

The chain has TRBV2 and TRBJ2-5; 12 bases map to TRBD2. Germline V gene sequence: CDR1 SNHLY, CDR2 FYNNEI. This CDR3 contains 16 residues. V gave up 6 bases and J gave up 2 bases; unmatched junction bases: 7. The CDR3 DNA reads TGTGCCAGCAGCGCCCTTGGACTAGCGGGGCAAGAGACCCAGTACTTC. It is translated as CASSALGLAGQETQYF.

The chain is built from TRBV5-4 and TRBJ2-1; possibly TRBD2 for D (5 bases). The V and J ends lost 0 bases and 4 bases respectively, with 11 bases between them. This CDR3 region has 15 residues. The germline CDR1 and CDR2 sequences are SGHNT and YYREEE (reference sequence). The CDR3 DNA reads as TGTGCCAGCAGCTTGGGGTCGCGGGTGTACAATGAGCAGTTCTTC. It yields the protein CASSLGSRVYNEQFF.

V is TRBV5-6 and J is TRBJ1-2; a weak D match, TRBD1 (5 bases). The germline V gene has CDR1 SGHDT and CDR2 YYEEEE. Trimming took off 4 bases at V and 14 bases at J, with 18 bases between the two ends. The CDR3 extends over 12 amino acids. This chain's CDR3 is CASSPIGQGKTF. In DNA, the CDR3 is TGTGCCAGCAGCCCCATTGGTCAGGGCAAGACCTTC.

CDR3 residues: CASSAGQVSSYEQYF. CDR3 DNA sequence: TGTGCCAGCAGCGCGGGACAGGTTAGCTCCTACGAGCAGTACTTC. This rearrangement joins TRBV9 to TRBJ2-7; the match to TRBD1 covers 8 bases. This CDR3 spans 15 amino acids. Germline V gene data show CDR1 as SGDLS and CDR2 as YYNGEE. J lost 0 bases, V lost 3 bases, and 5 bases had no gene match.

V and J are TRBV24-1 and TRBJ2-1; the D gene is possibly TRBD1 (5 bases). The V end was cut by 9 bases, the J end by 0 bases, with 8 bases between. CDR3 length equals 13 residues. Germline V gene sequence: CDR1 KGHDR, CDR2 SFDVKD. CDR3 coding DNA: TGTGCCACCTCCGACAGCTCCTACAATGAGCAGTTCTTC. Protein: CATSDSSYNEQFF.

The chain recombines TRBV7-2 with TRBJ1-5; D not certain. The germline CDR1 and CDR2 sequences are SGHTA and FQGNSA. The CDR3 spans 13 residues. V lost 8 bases, J lost 7 bases, and 15 bases lay in between. As DNA, the CDR3 is TGTGCCAGCGGTTGGAGGTTAGGACAGCCCCAGCATTTT. Translation gives CASGWRLGQPQHF.

J is TRBJ1-2 and V is TRBV6-5; D is undetermined. Germline V gene data show CDR1 as MNHEY and CDR2 as SVGAGI. Trimming removed 4 bases at V and 1 base at J, with 4 bases between. This CDR3 contains 12 residues. CDR3 coding DNA: TGTGCCAGCAGTTTGAGTAACTATGGCTACACCTTC. Residues: CASSLSNYGYTF.

The rearrangement uses TRBV5-1 and TRBJ2-6; 9 bases fit TRBD1. Per germline, CDR1 SGHRS and CDR2 YFSETQ. The CDR3 spans 18 residues. V shed 2 bases and J 0 bases; nucleotides not matched to a gene: 6. CDR3 amino acids: CASSFLDRGDSGANVLTF. DNA for the CDR3: TGCGCCAGCAGCTTCCTGGACAGGGGAGACTCTGGGGCCAACGTCCTGACTTTC.

The chain uses TRBV3-1 (or the pseudogene TRBV3-2) and TRBJ2-1; D unclear. CDR3 length: 15 residues. Trimming removed 0 bases from V and 7 bases from J, with 13 bases in between. CDR1 is LGHDT and CDR2 is YNNKEL in the germline V gene (reference sequence). CDR3 sequence (DNA): TGTGCCAGCAGCCAAGATGGTTCTTCCGGGAATGAGCAGTTCTTC. Translated: CASSQDGSSGNEQFF.

The chain has TRBV10-2 and TRBJ1-4; no reliable D call. The CDR3 loop spans 14 amino acids. V lost 6 bases to trimming and J lost 4 bases, with 12 bases between them. The germline CDR1 and CDR2 sequences are WSHSY and SAAADI. CDR3 sequence reads: CASRPGNSNEKLFF. The CDR3, as DNA: TGCGCCAGCAGGCCGGGGAACAGTAATGAAAAACTGTTTTTT.

This clone was seen many times. The chain uses TRBV5-1 and TRBJ2-2, with TRBD1 matching 8 bases. The ends lost 4 bases at V and 0 bases at J; junction bases unmatched: 2. This CDR3 region has 15 residues. Germline CDR1 and CDR2: SGHRS and YFSETQ. CDR3 amino acids: CASSTDRANTGELFF. The CDR3 DNA is TGCGCCAGCAGCACGGACAGGGCGAACACCGGGGAGCTGTTTTTT.

The chain has TRBV27 and TRBJ1-1, with D possibly matching TRBD1 (5 bases). Trimming removed 7 bases at V and 10 bases at J, with 19 bases between. CDR3 length: 13 residues. Germline V gene lookup returns CDR1 MNHEY and CDR2 SMNVEV (reference sequence). The CDR3 DNA sequence: TGTGCCAGCACCTCTCAGGGAACTGACAGAGCTTTCTTT. Its translation is CASTSQGTDRAFF.

Worth noting for this clone: Other DNA sequences in this specimen translate into the identical CDR3. This chain uses TRBV11-3 with TRBJ1-3; 8 bases agree with TRBD1. Germline V CDR1 and CDR2: SGHNT, YENEEA. The CDR3 runs 15 residues. The V segment lost 5 bases and the J segment 2 bases; nucleotides outside the gene matches: 5. CDR3 in DNA: TGTGCCAGCAGCCCCGGACAGGGACCTGGAAACACCATATATTTT. Translated, it gives CASSPGQGPGNTIYF.